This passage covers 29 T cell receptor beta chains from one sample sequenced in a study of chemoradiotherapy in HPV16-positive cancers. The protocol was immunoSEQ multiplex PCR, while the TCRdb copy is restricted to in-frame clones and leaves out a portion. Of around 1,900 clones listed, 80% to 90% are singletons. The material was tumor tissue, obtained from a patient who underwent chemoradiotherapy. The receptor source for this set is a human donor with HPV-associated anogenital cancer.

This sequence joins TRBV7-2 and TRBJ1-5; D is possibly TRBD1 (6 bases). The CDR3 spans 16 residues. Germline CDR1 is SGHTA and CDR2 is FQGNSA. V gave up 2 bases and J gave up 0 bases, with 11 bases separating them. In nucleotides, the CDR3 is TGTGCCAGCAGCTTACAGGGGTTATATAGCAATCAGCCCCAGCATTTT. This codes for CASSLQGLYSNQPQHF.

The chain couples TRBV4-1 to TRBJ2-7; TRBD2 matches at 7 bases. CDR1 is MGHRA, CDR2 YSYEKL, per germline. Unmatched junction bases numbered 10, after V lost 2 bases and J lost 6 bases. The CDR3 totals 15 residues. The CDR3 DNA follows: TGCGCCAGCAGCCAATCCTCTTTGGGGGGGGGCGAGCAGTACTTC. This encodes CASSQSSLGGGEQYF.

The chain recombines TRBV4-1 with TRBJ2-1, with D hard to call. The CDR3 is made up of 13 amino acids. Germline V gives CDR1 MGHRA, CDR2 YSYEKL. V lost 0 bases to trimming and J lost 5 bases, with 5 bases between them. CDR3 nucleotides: TGCGCCAGCAGCCAAGAAGGAGACAATGAGCAGTTCTTC. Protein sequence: CASSQEGDNEQFF.

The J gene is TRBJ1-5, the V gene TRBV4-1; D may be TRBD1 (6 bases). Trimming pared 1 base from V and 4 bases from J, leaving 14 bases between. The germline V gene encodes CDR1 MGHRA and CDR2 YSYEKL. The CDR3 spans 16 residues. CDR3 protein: CASSQGKGQRNQPQHF. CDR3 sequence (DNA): TGCGCCAGCAGCCAAGGAAAAGGACAGAGAAATCAGCCCCAGCATTTT.

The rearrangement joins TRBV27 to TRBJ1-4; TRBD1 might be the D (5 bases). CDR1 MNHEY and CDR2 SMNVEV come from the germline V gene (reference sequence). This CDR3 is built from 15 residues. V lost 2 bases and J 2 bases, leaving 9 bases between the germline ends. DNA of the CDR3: TGTGCCAGCAGTTTAAGATGGGGGACTAATGAAAAACTGTTTTTT. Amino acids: CASSLRWGTNEKLFF.

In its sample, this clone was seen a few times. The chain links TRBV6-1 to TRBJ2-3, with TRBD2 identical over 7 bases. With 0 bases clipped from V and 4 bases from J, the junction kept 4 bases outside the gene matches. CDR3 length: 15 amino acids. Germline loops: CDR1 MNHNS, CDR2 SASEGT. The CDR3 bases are TGTGCCAGCAGTGAAGCCCCGGGGGGAGCAGATACGCAGTATTTT. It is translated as CASSEAPGGADTQYF.

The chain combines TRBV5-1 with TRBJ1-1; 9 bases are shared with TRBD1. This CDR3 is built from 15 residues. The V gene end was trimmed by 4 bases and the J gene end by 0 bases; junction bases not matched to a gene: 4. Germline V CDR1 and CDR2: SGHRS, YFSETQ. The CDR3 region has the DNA TGCGCCAGCAGCCCGGGACAGGGTATGAACACTGAAGCTTTCTTT. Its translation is CASSPGQGMNTEAFF.

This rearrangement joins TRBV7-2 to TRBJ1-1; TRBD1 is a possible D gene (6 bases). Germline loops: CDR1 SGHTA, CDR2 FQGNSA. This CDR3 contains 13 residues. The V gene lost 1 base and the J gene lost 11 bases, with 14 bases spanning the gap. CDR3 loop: CASSLGGGPRAFF. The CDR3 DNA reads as TGTGCCAGCAGCTTAGGGGGGGGGCCTCGGGCTTTCTTT.

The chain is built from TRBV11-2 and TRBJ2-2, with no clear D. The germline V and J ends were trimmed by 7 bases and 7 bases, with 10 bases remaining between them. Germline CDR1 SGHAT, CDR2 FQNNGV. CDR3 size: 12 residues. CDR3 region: CASNKGDGELFF. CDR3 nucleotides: TGTGCCAGCAACAAGGGCGACGGGGAGCTGTTTTTT.

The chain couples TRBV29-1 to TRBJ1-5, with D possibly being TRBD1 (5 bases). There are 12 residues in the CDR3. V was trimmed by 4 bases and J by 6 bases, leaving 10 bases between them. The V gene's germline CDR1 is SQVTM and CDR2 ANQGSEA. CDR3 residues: CSVGGDSQPQHF. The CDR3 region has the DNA TGCAGCGTTGGGGGGGATAGTCAGCCCCAGCATTTT.

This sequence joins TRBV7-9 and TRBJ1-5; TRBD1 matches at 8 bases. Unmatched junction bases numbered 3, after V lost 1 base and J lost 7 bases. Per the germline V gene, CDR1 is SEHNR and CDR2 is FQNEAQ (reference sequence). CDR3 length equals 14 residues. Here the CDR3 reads CASSLDRGGQPQHF. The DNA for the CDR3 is TGTGCCAGCAGCTTAGACAGGGGGGGGCAGCCCCAGCATTTT.

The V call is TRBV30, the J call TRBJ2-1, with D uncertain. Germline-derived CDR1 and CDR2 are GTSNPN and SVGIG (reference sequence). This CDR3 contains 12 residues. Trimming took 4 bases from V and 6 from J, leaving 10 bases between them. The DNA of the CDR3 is TGTGCCTGGACCCTCGGCCCCAATGAGCAGTTCTTC. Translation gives CAWTLGPNEQFF.

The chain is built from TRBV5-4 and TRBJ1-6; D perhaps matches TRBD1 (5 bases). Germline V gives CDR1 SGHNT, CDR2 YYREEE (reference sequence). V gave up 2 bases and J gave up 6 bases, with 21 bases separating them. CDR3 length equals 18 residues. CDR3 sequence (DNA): TGTGCCAGCAGCTTTGGCGCTATGGGGCTGGGGTTTAATTCACCCCTCCACTTT. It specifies CASSFGAMGLGFNSPLHF.

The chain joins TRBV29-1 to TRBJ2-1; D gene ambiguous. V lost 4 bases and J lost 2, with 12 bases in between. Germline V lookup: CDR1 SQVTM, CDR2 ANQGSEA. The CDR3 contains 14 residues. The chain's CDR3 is CSVGQSGPYNEQFF. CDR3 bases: TGCAGCGTTGGGCAATCTGGACCCTACAATGAGCAGTTCTTC.

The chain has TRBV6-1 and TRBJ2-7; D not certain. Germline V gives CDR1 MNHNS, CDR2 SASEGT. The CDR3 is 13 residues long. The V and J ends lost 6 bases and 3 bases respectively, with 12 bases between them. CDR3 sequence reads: CASSTSTNYEQYF. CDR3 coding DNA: TGTGCCAGCAGCACCTCGACGAACTACGAGCAGTACTTC.

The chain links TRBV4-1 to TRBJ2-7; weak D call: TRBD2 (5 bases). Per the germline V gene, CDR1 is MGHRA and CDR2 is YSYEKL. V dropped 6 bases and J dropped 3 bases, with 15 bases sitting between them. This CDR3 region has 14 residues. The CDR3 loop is CASSLLTRGYEQYF. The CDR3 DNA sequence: TGCGCCAGCAGTCTCCTGACTCGGGGCTACGAGCAGTACTTC.

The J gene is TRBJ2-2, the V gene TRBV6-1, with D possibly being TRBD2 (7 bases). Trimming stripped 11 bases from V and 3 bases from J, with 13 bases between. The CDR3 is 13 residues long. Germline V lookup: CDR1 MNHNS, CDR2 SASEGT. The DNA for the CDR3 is TGTGCCGGTGGGGAGGGGGACACCGGGGAGCTGTTTTTT. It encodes CAGGEGDTGELFF.

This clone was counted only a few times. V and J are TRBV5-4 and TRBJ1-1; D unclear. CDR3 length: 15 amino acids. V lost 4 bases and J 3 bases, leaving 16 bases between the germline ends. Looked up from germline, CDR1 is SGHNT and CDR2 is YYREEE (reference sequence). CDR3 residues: CASSTGPVRDTEAFF. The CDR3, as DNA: TGTGCCAGCAGCACCGGTCCCGTGAGGGACACTGAAGCTTTCTTT. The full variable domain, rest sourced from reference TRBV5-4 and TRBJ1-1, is ETGVTQSPTHLIKTRGQQVTLRCSSQSGHNTVSWYQQALGQGPQFIFQYYREEENGRGNFPPRFSGLQFPNYSSELNVNALELDDSALYLCASSTGPVRDTEAFFGQGTRLTVV.

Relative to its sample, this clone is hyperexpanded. The CDR3 protein is CASSSGTAGNTIYF. The CDR3 DNA reads as TGTGCCAGCAGCTCCGGGACAGCCGGAAACACCATATATTTT. This chain uses TRBV7-8 with TRBJ1-3; 7 positions match TRBD1. The CDR3 contains 14 residues. V dropped 4 bases and J dropped 4; count of bases not matched to a gene: 4. Per the germline V gene, CDR1 is SGHVS and CDR2 is FQNEAQ.

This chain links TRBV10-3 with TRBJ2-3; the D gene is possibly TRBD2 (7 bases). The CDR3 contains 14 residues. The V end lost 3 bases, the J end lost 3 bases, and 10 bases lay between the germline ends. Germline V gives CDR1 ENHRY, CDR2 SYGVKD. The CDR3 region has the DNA TGTGCCATCAGTGAAAGGGGGGGAACAGATACGCAGTATTTT. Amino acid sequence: CAISERGGTDTQYF.

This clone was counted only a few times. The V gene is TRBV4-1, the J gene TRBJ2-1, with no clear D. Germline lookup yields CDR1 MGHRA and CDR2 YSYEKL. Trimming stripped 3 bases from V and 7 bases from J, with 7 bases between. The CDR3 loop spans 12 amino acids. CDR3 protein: CASSHLGNEQFF. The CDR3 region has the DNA TGCGCCAGCAGCCACCTCGGGAATGAGCAGTTCTTC.

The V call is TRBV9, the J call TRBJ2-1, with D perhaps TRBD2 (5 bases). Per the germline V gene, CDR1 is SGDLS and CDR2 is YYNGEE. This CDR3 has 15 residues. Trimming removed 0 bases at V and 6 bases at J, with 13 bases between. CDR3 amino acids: CASSVDAVGVNEQFF. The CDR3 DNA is TGTGCCAGCAGCGTAGATGCAGTCGGGGTCAATGAGCAGTTCTTC.

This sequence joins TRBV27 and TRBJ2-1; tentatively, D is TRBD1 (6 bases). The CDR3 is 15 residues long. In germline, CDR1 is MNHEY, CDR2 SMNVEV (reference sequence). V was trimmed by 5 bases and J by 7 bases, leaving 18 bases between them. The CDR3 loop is CASSPDRPKPNEQFF. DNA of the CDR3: TGTGCCAGCAGTCCCGACAGGCCAAAGCCGAATGAGCAGTTCTTC.

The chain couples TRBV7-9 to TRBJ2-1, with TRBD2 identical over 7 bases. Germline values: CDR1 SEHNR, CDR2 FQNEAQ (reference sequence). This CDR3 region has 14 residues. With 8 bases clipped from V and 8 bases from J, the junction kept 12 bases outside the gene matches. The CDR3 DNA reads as TGTGCCAGCCTTTGGGGGGGTTCACGCGATGAGCAGTTCTTC. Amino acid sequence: CASLWGGSRDEQFF.

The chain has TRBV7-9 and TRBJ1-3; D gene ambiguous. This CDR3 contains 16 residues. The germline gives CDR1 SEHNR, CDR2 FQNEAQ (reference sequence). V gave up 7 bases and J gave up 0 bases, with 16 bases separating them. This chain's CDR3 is CASTPLGSSSGNTIYF. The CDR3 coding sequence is TGTGCCAGCACCCCCCTGGGGTCCAGCTCTGGAAACACCATATATTTT.

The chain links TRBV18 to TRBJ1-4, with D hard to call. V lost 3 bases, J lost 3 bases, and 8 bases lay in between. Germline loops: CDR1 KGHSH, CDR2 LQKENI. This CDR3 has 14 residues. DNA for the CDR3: TGTGCCAGCTCACCGGCCGGGGCTAATGAAAAACTGTTTTTT. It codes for CASSPAGANEKLFF.

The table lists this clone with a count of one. The CDR3 spells CASSLRGGANTGELFF. The CDR3 bases are TGTGCCAGCAGCCTAAGGGGAGGAGCGAACACCGGGGAGCTGTTTTTT. The rearrangement links TRBV7-6 to TRBJ2-2; D is perhaps TRBD2 (6 bases). Germline V lookup: CDR1 SGHVS, CDR2 FNYEAQ. The CDR3 is 16 residues long. The germline V and J ends were trimmed by 5 bases and 0 bases, with 13 bases remaining between them.

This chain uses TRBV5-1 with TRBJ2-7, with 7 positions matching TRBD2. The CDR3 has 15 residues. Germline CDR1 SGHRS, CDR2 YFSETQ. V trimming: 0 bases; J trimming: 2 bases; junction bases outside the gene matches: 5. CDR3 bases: TGCGCCAGCAGCTTGGTACCGGGGACTACCTACGAGCAGTACTTC. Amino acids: CASSLVPGTTYEQYF.

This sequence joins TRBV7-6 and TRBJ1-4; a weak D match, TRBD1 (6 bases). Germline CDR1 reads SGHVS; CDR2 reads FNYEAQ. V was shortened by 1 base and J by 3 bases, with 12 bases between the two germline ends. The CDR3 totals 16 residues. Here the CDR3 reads CASSLGPQGSNEKLFF. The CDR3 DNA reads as TGTGCCAGCAGCTTAGGCCCACAGGGTTCTAATGAAAAACTGTTTTTT.